The 20 T cell receptor beta chains below all came from one sample that was sequenced in a study of blood T cell repertoires in COVID-19. Repertoires were generated with immunoSEQ multiplex PCR, while TCRdb's copy carries only in-frame clones and drops some. The sample has 9,500 to 12,000 clones, roughly 80% seen once. The specimen was peripheral blood. These receptors came from a man between 70 and 80 years old with active COVID-19.

This chain links TRBV19 with TRBJ1-6; D is undetermined. V was shortened by 3 bases and J by 7 bases, with 16 bases between the two germline ends. The CDR3 loop spans 16 amino acids. The V gene's germline CDR1 is LNHDA and CDR2 SQIVND (reference sequence). The CDR3 bases are TGTGCCAGTAGTATTCCCGGGGATGGAGGGAATTCACCCCTCCACTTT. Its protein is CASSIPGDGGNSPLHF.

The chain uses TRBV7-2 and TRBJ1-2; D remains ambiguous. Germline CDR1 and CDR2: SGHTA and FQGNSA. With 1 base removed from V and 4 bases from J, the gap between germline ends came to 13 bases. The CDR3 contains 15 residues. Here the CDR3 reads CASSLVRAVFYGYTF. The CDR3 DNA follows: TGTGCCAGCAGCTTAGTGCGGGCAGTCTTCTATGGCTACACCTTC.

In this sample, this clone turned up a few times. This chain uses TRBV7-3 with TRBJ2-1, with 7 bases identical to TRBD2. Germline V lookup: CDR1 SGHTA, CDR2 FQGTGA. This CDR3 comprises 16 residues. V lost 5 bases, J lost 1 base, and 8 bases stayed unmatched. CDR3 in amino acids: CASSSQAGVSYNEQFF. Here the CDR3 DNA reads TGTGCCAGCAGCAGCCAGGCGGGGGTGTCCTACAATGAGCAGTTCTTC.

The chain carries TRBV4-1 and TRBJ1-3; D not certain. There are 14 residues in the CDR3. V lost 5 bases to trimming and J lost 4 bases, with 12 bases between them. Germline values: CDR1 MGHRA, CDR2 YSYEKL. The CDR3 bases are TGCGCCAGCAGCGGGCGCCGGCCAGGAAACACCATATATTTT. Amino acids: CASSGRRPGNTIYF.

This clone was observed once. The genes are TRBV6-5 and TRBJ2-7; TRBD2 matches at 7 bases. The CDR3 runs 13 residues. Germline loops: CDR1 MNHEY, CDR2 SVGAGI. The V gene end was trimmed by 7 bases and the J gene end by 2 bases; junction bases not matched to a gene: 5. The CDR3, as DNA: TGTGCCAGCACGGCGGGAGTACCCTACGAGCAGTACTTC. Protein product: CASTAGVPYEQYF.

The rearrangement joins TRBV5-4 to TRBJ2-1, with 11 bases lining up with TRBD2. Germline V gene data show CDR1 as SGHNT and CDR2 as YYREEE (reference sequence). The ends lost 3 bases at V and 6 bases at J; junction bases unmatched: 11. The CDR3 totals 17 residues. CDR3 DNA: TGTGCCAGCAGCTCCCGTAATAGCGGGGGGGCCCTCAATGAGCAGTTCTTC. This encodes CASSSRNSGGALNEQFF.

The rearrangement joins TRBV5-6 to TRBJ1-2; 8 bases map to TRBD1. CDR3 length equals 14 residues. V dropped 4 bases and J dropped 7; count of bases not matched to a gene: 9. Germline loops: CDR1 SGHDT, CDR2 YYEEEE. CDR3 protein: CASSPPGQDGGYTF. The CDR3 region has the DNA TGTGCCAGCAGCCCACCGGGACAGGATGGTGGCTACACCTTC.

This clone occurred a few times. The rearrangement uses TRBV25-1 and TRBJ2-4; no clear D gene. Germline values: CDR1 MGHDK, CDR2 SYGVNS. This CDR3 has 12 amino acids. V lost 6 bases to trimming and J lost 6 bases, with 9 bases between them. The CDR3 nucleotides read TGTGCCAGCAGCCCCAGTGGAAACATTCAGTACTTC. It codes for CASSPSGNIQYF.

The chain employs TRBV5-4 and TRBJ2-7; D might be TRBD1 (6 bases). CDR3 length equals 15 residues. V was pared by 5 bases and J by 2 bases, with 17 bases between. The germline CDR1 and CDR2 sequences are SGHNT and YYREEE (reference sequence). CDR3 protein: CASRIFDRPAYEQYF. The CDR3 DNA is TGTGCCAGCAGGATATTTGACAGGCCAGCCTACGAGCAGTACTTC. Full variable domain (remainder filled in from reference TRBV5-4 and TRBJ2-7): ETGVTQSPTHLIKTRGQQVTLRCSSQSGHNTVSWYQQALGQGPQFIFQYYREEENGRGNFPPRFSGLQFPNYSSELNVNALELDDSALYLCASRIFDRPAYEQYFGPGTRLTVT.

The rearrangement links TRBV2 to TRBJ2-1, with 10 bases lining up with TRBD2. The J segment lost 9 bases and the V segment lost 1 base, leaving 9 bases of the junction unmatched. CDR1 and CDR2 from the germline V gene are SNHLY and FYNNEI. The CDR3 is 16 amino acids. CDR3: CASSEDVSGGAGEQFF. CDR3 DNA sequence: TGTGCCAGCAGTGAAGATGTCAGCGGGGGGGCGGGTGAGCAGTTCTTC.

The J gene is TRBJ1-2, the V gene TRBV21-1. TRBV21-1 is designated a pseudogene. This CDR3 region has 13 residues. This CDR3 is CASSKVGGVGYTF. As DNA, the CDR3 is TGTGCCAGCAGCAAAGTAGGGGGGGTTGGCTACACCTTC.

The chain carries TRBV3-1 (or the pseudogene TRBV3-2) and TRBJ1-4; 9 positions match TRBD1. The germline CDR1 and CDR2 sequences are LGHDT and YNNKEL (reference sequence). V was pared by 2 bases and J by 8 bases, with 3 bases of the junction left unmatched. The CDR3 contains 14 residues. The CDR3 nucleotides are TGTGCCAGCAGCCAAAGGGACAGGGTGGAAAAACTGTTTTTT. Protein product: CASSQRDRVEKLFF.

This clone turned up a few times. J is TRBJ1-1 and V is TRBV5-4, with D unresolved. The CDR3 loop spans 15 amino acids. Germline V gene sequence: CDR1 SGHNT, CDR2 YYREEE (reference sequence). The V and J ends lost 1 base and 5 bases respectively, with 15 bases between them. The CDR3 spells CASSLSQTPGTEAFF. CDR3 DNA sequence: TGTGCCAGCAGCTTGTCACAGACCCCAGGAACTGAAGCTTTCTTT. Drawing the rest from reference TRBV5-4 and TRBJ1-1, the complete variable domain is ETGVTQSPTHLIKTRGQQVTLRCSSQSGHNTVSWYQQALGQGPQFIFQYYREEENGRGNFPPRFSGLQFPNYSSELNVNALELDDSALYLCASSLSQTPGTEAFFGQGTRLTVV.

The rearrangement links TRBV5-6 to TRBJ2-5; perhaps TRBD1 as D (5 bases). V was shortened by 0 bases and J by 3 bases, with 6 bases between the two germline ends. Per germline, CDR1 SGHDT and CDR2 YYEEEE. CDR3 size: 13 residues. The CDR3 DNA follows: TGTGCCAGCAGCTTGGCAGGGAAAGAGACCCAGTACTTC. Amino acid sequence: CASSLAGKETQYF.

V and J are TRBV5-1 and TRBJ1-6, with a tentative D call TRBD1 (6 bases). This CDR3 has 18 residues. Trimming took 0 bases from V and 0 from J, leaving 13 bases between them. Germline V gene data show CDR1 as SGHRS and CDR2 as YFSETQ. The DNA for the CDR3 is TGCGCCAGCAGCTTGGCCAGGGGACCGAGCTCCTATAATTCACCCCTCCACTTT. Amino acids: CASSLARGPSSYNSPLHF. The whole variable domain, filled in from reference TRBV5-1 and TRBJ1-6, reads KAGVTQTPRYLIKTRGQQVTLSCSPISGHRSVSWYQQTPGQGLQFLFEYFSETQRNKGNFPGRFSGRQFSNSRSEMNVSTLELGDSALYLCASSLARGPSSYNSPLHFGNGTRLTVT.

The chain carries TRBV5-4 and TRBJ2-3; 11 bases map to TRBD1. V was pared by 8 bases and J by 5 bases, with 10 bases of the junction left unmatched. Per the germline V gene, CDR1 is SGHNT and CDR2 is YYREEE (reference sequence). The CDR3 is made up of 15 amino acids. The CDR3 spells CASSPPGTGGDTQYF. CDR3 coding DNA: TGTGCCAGTTCACCCCCCGGGACAGGGGGAGATACGCAGTATTTT.

This clone was recorded only once. The chain combines TRBV9 with TRBJ1-6; TRBD1 agrees at 7 bases. V lost 0 bases to trimming and J lost 8 bases; unmatched junction nucleotides: 5. The germline V gene encodes CDR1 SGDLS and CDR2 YYNGEE. CDR3 length: 15 amino acids. DNA of the CDR3: TGTGCCAGCAGCGTAGGTCAGGGGGGATATTCACCCCTCCACTTT. Translation: CASSVGQGGYSPLHF.

This clone has a single count. The J gene is TRBJ1-4, the V gene TRBV18; 7 positions agree with TRBD1. V was pared by 4 bases and J by 3 bases, with 11 bases of the junction left unmatched. CDR1 is KGHSH and CDR2 is LQKENI in the germline V gene. The CDR3 runs 17 residues. The CDR3 region has the DNA TGTGCCAGCTCACGGGGACAGCCTTATCAGGCTAATGAAAAACTGTTTTTT. Translation gives CASSRGQPYQANEKLFF.

This clone was observed a handful of times. The gene calls are TRBV19 and TRBJ2-5; 7 nucleotides match TRBD2. After removal of 5 bases from V and 2 bases from J, the junction contained 5 bases not matched to a gene. CDR3 length equals 14 residues. The V gene's germline CDR1 is LNHDA and CDR2 SQIVND (reference sequence). CDR3 nucleotides: TGTGCCAGTAGTCCCCCGGGAGGACAAGAGACCCAGTACTTC. It is translated as CASSPPGGQETQYF.

The rearrangement links TRBV7-2 to TRBJ2-2; TRBD1 is a possible D gene (6 bases). The CDR3 runs to 14 residues. Between the trimmed V and J ends, which lost 7 bases and 3 bases, there was a span of 12 bases. Germline CDR1 is SGHTA and CDR2 is FQGNSA. The DNA for the CDR3 is TGTGCCAGCACCCAAAGGGGGTACACCGGGGAGCTGTTTTTT. Its protein is CASTQRGYTGELFF.